This TCR beta chain was identified in a study of control samples from healthy donors and cancer patients. The method was immunoSEQ multiplex PCR; TCRdb's version includes in-frame clones alone and lacks a portion of them. The table lists 150,000 to 200,000 clones, 94% of them singletons, with roughly 8.4% in the top ten. Looked up from germline, CDR1 is WNHNN and CDR2 is SYGVQD (reference sequence). J gave up 1 base and V 3 bases, and 4 bases lay outside the gene matches. The CDR3 is 15 amino acids. Sequenced: blood. This sequence originates from a woman in her 40s in good health. The chain couples TRBV10-1 to TRBJ2-5; 8 nucleotides match TRBD1. The chain's CDR3 is CASSDAGQGQETQYF. In DNA, the CDR3 is TGCGCCAGCAGTGACGCCGGACAGGGCCAAGAGACCCAGTACTTC.